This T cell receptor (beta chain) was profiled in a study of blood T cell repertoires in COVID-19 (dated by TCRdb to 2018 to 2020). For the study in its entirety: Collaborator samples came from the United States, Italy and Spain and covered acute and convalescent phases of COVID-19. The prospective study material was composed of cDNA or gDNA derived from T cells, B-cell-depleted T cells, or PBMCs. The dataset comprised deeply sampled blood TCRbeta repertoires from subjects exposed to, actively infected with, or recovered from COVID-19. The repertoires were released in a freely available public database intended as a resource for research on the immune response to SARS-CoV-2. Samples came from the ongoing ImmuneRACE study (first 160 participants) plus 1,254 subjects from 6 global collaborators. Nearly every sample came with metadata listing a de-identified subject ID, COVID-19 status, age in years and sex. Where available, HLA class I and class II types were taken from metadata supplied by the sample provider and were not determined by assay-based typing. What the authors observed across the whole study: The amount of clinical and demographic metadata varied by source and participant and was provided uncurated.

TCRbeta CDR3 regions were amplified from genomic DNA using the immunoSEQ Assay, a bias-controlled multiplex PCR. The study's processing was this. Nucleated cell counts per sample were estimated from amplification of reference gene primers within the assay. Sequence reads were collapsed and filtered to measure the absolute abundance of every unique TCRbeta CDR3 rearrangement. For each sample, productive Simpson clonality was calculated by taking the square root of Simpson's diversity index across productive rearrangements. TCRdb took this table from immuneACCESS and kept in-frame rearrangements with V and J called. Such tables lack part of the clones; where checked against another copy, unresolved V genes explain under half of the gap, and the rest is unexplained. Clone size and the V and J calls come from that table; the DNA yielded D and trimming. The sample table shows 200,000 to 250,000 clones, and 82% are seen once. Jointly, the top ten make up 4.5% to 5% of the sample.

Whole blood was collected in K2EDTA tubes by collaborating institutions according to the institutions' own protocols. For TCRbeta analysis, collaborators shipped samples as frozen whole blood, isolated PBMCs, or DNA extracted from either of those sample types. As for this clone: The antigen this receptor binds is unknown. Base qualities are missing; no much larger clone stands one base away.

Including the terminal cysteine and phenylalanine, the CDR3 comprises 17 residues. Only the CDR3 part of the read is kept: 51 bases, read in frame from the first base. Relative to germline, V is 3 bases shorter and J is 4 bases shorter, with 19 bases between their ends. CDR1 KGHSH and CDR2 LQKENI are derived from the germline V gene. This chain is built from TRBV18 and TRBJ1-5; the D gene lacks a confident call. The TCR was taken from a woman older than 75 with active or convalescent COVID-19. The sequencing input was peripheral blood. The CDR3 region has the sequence CASSPRVIEGHNQPQHF. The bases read TGTGCCAGCTCACCCCGGGTAATAGAGGGTCATAATCAGCCCCAGCATTTT. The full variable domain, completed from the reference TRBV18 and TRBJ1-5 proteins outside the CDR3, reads NAGVMQNPRHLVRRRGQEARLRCSPMKGHSHVYWYRQLPEEGLKFMVYLQKENIIDESGMPKERFSAEFPKEGPSILRIQQVVRGDSAAYFCASSPRVIEGHNQPQHFGDGTRLSIL.